This T cell receptor beta chain was found in a study of tumor-infiltrating lymphocytes in primary liver carcinoma. They got blood RNA out of unsorted whole blood and also pulled out germline DNA. In advance of surgery, around 4 milliliters of peripheral blood were collected. In its sample, this clonotype ranks as medium-sized (0.01 to 0.1%). From roughly 0.5 ug total RNA, TCR beta cDNA was generated with a primer in the constant region. Libraries covering TCR beta were generated through three nested multiplex PCR rounds (using a slightly modified ARM-PCR). TRBV1-TRBV30 forward primers paired with a C-beta reverse primer drove the first two PCR rounds, roughly 10 cycles each. Using its own MiXCR run on the multiplex PCR reads, TCRdb lists one record per CDR3 protein. The sample lists about 330,000 distinct CDR3 sequences; less than 70% were seen once. Per the germline V gene, CDR1 is SGHAT and CDR2 is FQDESV (reference sequence). This CDR3 has 13 residues. V lost 6 bases, J lost 4 bases, and 10 bases lay in between.

The sample was peripheral blood. The clonotype was recovered from a man between 35 and 55 years old with primary liver carcinoma and hepatitis B virus infection. The gene calls are TRBV11-1 and TRBJ2-1; D is ambiguous. The CDR3 DNA follows: TGTGCCAGCAGTCATGACGGATACAATGAGCAGTTCTTC. This encodes CASSHDGYNEQFF. Full variable domain (remainder filled in from reference TRBV11-1 and TRBJ2-1): EAEVAQSPRYKITEKSQAVAFWCDPISGHATLYWYRQILGQGPELLVQFQDESVVDDSQLPKDRFSAERLKGVDSTLKIQPAELGDSAMYLCASSHDGYNEQFFGPGTRLTVL.